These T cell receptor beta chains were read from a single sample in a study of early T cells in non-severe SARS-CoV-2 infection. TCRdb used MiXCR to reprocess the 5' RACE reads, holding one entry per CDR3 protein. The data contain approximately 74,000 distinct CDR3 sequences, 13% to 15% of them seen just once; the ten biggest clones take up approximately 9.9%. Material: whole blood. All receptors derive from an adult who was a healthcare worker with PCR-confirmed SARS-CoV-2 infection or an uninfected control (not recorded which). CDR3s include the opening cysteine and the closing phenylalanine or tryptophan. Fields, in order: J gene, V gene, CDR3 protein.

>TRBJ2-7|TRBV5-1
CASSKGPGQGFYEQYF
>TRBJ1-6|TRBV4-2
CASSQEGRENLHF
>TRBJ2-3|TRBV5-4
CASSLAGGDTQYF
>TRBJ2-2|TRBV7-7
CASTLGEDTGELFF
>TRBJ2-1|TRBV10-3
CAISEYGGNEQFF
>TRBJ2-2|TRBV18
CASSPRSANTGELFF
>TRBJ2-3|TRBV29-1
CSLGSDTDTQYF
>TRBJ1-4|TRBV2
CASRNGRDEKLFF
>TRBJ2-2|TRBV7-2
CASSLDTGTGNRELFF
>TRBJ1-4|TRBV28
CASSPTDGSNEKLFF
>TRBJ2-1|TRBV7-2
CASSQSGPSGAEQFF